The clone carrying this T cell receptor (beta chain) showed up many times. The CDR3 totals 15 residues. Germline-derived CDR1 and CDR2 are SGHRS and YFSETQ. Trimming cost V 5 bases and J 4 bases; bases outside gene matches: 10. Via MiXCR, TCRdb re-called the 5' RACE reads, giving one row per CDR3 protein. The sample comprises about 240,000 distinct CDR3 sequences, 8.6% of which are singletons, and nearly 7% rests with the top ten. This specimen belongs to a study of CD8 T cells in ankylosing spondylitis. V gene TRBV5-1 combines with J gene TRBJ2-7; 9 nucleotides agree with TRBD1. The clonotype originates from a male donor with ankylosing spondylitis or in good health (not recorded which). The specimen sequenced was blood, either unsorted or a sorted T cell fraction (not recorded which). For the CDR3, the DNA is TGCGCCAGCAGACATAACTGGGACAGGGAGTACGAGCAGTACTTC. It encodes CASRHNWDREYEQYF.